This entry is about one TCR beta chain. Its target is not known. PCR employed 60 Vbeta and 13 Jbeta primers. TCRdb's copy holds only in-frame clones and misses some; the assay was immunoSEQ multiplex PCR. The sample has 95,000 or so clones, 81% seen once. This sample was included in a study of cytomegalovirus exposure and HLA in healthy donors. This CDR3 spans 13 amino acids. CDR1 is SEHNR and CDR2 is FQNEAQ in the germline V gene (reference sequence). V lost 5 bases and J lost 10, with 15 bases in between. Whole-study results and caveats: Later analysis indicated greater clonal expansion among HLA-associated TCR beta chains than among equally common other chains. Cytomegalovirus-associated status was assigned to approximately 160 TCR beta chains.

The chain has TRBV7-9 and TRBJ2-4; the D gene is possibly TRBD1 (5 bases). This clonotype originated in a woman aged 65 to 85 in good health and CMV-seropositive. The sequencing input was PBMCs. CDR3 residues: CASSLPGLGIQYF. The CDR3 DNA reads as TGTGCCAGCAGCCTACCAGGGTTGGGGATTCAGTACTTC.